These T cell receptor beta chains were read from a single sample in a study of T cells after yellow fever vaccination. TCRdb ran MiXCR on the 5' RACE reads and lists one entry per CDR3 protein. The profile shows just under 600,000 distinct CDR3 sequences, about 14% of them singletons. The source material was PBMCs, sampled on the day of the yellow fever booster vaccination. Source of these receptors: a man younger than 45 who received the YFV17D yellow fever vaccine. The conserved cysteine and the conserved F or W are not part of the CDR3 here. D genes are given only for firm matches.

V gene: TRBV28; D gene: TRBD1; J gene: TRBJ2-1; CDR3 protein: ASRPTGKYNEQF
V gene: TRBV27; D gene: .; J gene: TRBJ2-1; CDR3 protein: AGPIATEQF
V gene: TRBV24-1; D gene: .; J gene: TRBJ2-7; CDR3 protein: ATSKGGSTYEQY
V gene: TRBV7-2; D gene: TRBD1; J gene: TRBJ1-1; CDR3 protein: ASSLGTGLNTEAF
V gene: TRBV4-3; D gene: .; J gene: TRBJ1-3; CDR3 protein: ASSPEGFNSGNTIY
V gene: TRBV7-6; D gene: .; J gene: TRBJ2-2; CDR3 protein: ASSPFHMNTGELF
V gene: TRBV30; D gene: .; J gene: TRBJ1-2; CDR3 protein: AWSVLYLGANFGYT
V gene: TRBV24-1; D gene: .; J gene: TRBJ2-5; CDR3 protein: ATSDSGERRGVQETQY
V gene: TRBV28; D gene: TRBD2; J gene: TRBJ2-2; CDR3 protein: ASSLLPGTSGNTGELF
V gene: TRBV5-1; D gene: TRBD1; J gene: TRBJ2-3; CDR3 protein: ASSLAQDRASDTQY
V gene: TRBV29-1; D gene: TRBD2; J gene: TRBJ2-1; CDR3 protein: SVEGVGGSSYNEQF
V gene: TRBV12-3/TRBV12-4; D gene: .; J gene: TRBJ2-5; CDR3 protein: ASMVGAQETQY
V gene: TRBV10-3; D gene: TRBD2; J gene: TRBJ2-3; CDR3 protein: AISGGGRGRTDTQY
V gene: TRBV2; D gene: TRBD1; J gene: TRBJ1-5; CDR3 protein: ASSDQGVYSNQPQH
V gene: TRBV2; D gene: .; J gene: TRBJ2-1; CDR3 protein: ASSVRGNTYNEQF
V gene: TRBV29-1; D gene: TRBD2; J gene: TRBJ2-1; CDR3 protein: SVVGGSYSSYNEQF
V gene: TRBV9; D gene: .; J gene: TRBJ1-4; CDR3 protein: ASSPRLATNEKLF
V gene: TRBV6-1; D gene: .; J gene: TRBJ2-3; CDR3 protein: ASSSSHPDTQY
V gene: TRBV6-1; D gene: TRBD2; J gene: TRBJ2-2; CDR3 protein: ASSPPRSGRAAGELF
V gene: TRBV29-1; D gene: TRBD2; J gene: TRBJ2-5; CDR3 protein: SASGLAEGTQY
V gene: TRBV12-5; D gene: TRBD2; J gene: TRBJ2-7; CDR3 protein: ASGPGTSGDEQY
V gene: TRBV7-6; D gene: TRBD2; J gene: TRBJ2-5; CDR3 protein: ASSLGLGTRKTQY